This is a list of T cell receptor beta chains from one sample in a study of T cell responses to AZD1222 COVID-19 vaccine. Libraries were prepared by immunoSEQ multiplex PCR; TCRdb keeps only in-frame clonotypes and omits some of them. The sample holds about 150,000 clones; about 90% are singletons and the top ten take 3.8%. Sequenced here: peripheral blood, sampled 28 days after the second AZD1222 dose. These receptors all come from an adult who received the AZD1222 COVID-19 vaccine. Both conserved end residues are part of each CDR3. D genes are given only for firm matches. Clone size appears in some rows only: once, few, many, or a class for an expanded clone.

>TRBV11-3|TRBJ1-1|.|.
TGTGCCAGCAGCCTGACCCAACGGGGCACTGAAGCTTTCTTT
CASSLTQRGTEAFF
>TRBV7-9|TRBJ2-5|once|TRBD2
TGTGCCAGCAGCTTATTAGCGGGAGTGCGGGGAGAGACCCAGTACTTC
CASSLLAGVRGETQYF
>TRBV29-1|TRBJ1-1|few|TRBD1
TGCAGCGTTGCACAGGGGGCATCGAACACTGAAGCTTTCTTT
CSVAQGASNTEAFF
>TRBV6-5|TRBJ2-7|.|.
TGTGCCAGCGCGGCTGGGACCTTGGGCTACGAGCAGTACTTC
CASAAGTLGYEQYF
>TRBV11-2|TRBJ1-2|.|TRBD1
TGTGCCAGCAGCTCGGACAGGGAGGGCTACACCTTC
CASSSDREGYTF
>TRBV6-5|TRBJ2-3|.|.
TGTGCCAGCAAAGCTCCTGGGGTCGACACGCAGTATTTT
CASKAPGVDTQYF
>TRBV5-1|TRBJ1-2|.|.
TGCGCCAGCAGCTTGGGCGACACCCCCTCGCGTGGCTACACCTTC
CASSLGDTPSRGYTF
>TRBV5-4|TRBJ2-7|.|TRBD1
TGTGCCAGCAGCCCAGGGACAGGGGGAGGCTACGAGCAGTACTTC
CASSPGTGGGYEQYF
>TRBV19|TRBJ1-5|once|.
TGTGCCAGTAGTCCCGGCGGGCGTCTATATAGCAATCAGCCCCAGCATTTT
CASSPGGRLYSNQPQHF
>TRBV4-1|TRBJ2-7|.|TRBD2
TGCGCCAGCAGCCAACCCTCCCGGGACTACCACTACGAGCAGTACTTC
CASSQPSRDYHYEQYF
>TRBV30|TRBJ2-4|.|.
TGTGCCTGGAGGACGTCCCCGGCCAAAAACATTCAGTACTTC
CAWRTSPAKNIQYF
>TRBV10-3|TRBJ1-1|once|TRBD1
TGTGCCATCAGCCCCGGACAGGGCCCGGGGGGGCCGAACACTGAAGCTTTCTTT
CAISPGQGPGGPNTEAFF
>TRBV18|TRBJ2-2|.|.
TGTGCCAGCTCTCCCAAGGCACTGTCGAACACCGGGGAGCTGTTTTTT
CASSPKALSNTGELFF
>TRBV4-2|TRBJ2-7|.|.
TGTGCCAGCAGCCAAGATGGGCCGTCCTACGAGCAGTACTTC
CASSQDGPSYEQYF
>TRBV24-1|TRBJ2-3|few|TRBD2
TGTGCCACCAGTCCAGCGGGGGTTAGCACAGATACGCAGTATTTT
CATSPAGVSTDTQYF
>TRBV29-1|TRBJ1-3|.|.
TGCAGCGCACAAATAACATCCGGGCTTGTTGGAAACACCATATATTTT
CSAQITSGLVGNTIYF
>TRBV7-6|TRBJ2-5|.|TRBD1
TGTGCCAGCAGCTTAGGTCTACAGGGGTTGGGGGAGACCCAGTACTTC
CASSLGLQGLGETQYF
>TRBV3-1/TRBV3-2|TRBJ1-1|.|.
TGTGCCAGCAGCCAAGCCCACACTATGAACACTGAAGCTTTCTTT
CASSQAHTMNTEAFF
>TRBV7-2|TRBJ2-5|.|TRBD2
TGTGCCAGCAGCTTAGGACTAGCGGGAGTAAGTGAGACCCAGTACTTC
CASSLGLAGVSETQYF
>TRBV30|TRBJ1-3|.|.
TGTGCCTGGAGTGTACAAGTGGGACACCTAAACACCATATATTTT
CAWSVQVGHLNTIYF
>TRBV18|TRBJ1-1|.|.
TGTGCCAGCTCACCACAGGGGCGAGGGACTGAAGCTTTCTTT
CASSPQGRGTEAFF
>TRBV7-2|TRBJ2-5|.|.
TGTGCCAGCAGCTTAGGAGCCTCCCAAGAGACCCAGTACTTC
CASSLGASQETQYF
>TRBV29-1|TRBJ2-1|once|TRBD2
TGCAGCGTTGAAATAGCGGGAGCTCGAGGCAATGAGCAGTTCTTC
CSVEIAGARGNEQFF
>TRBV18|TRBJ2-7|.|TRBD2
TGTGCCAGCTCGCCTATAGCGGGAGACCACGAGCAGTACTTC
CASSPIAGDHEQYF
>TRBV5-6|TRBJ2-7|.|.
TGTGCCAGCAGTCACACAGCGGGTCTACACTACGAGCAGTACTTC
CASSHTAGLHYEQYF
>TRBV12-3/TRBV12-4|TRBJ1-2|.|.
TGTGCCAGCAGTCCGACAGGTATCTATGGCTACACCTTC
CASSPTGIYGYTF
>TRBV14|TRBJ2-7|once|TRBD2
TGTGCCAGCAGCCAAGACCCAGGCGCCGGGACTAGCGGGAGTTACGAGCAGTACTTC
CASSQDPGAGTSGSYEQYF
>TRBV10-3|TRBJ2-1|.|TRBD2
TGTGCCATCAGTGACCTACTAGCGGGGGGGCCAGGTGAGCAGTTCTTC
CAISDLLAGGPGEQFF
>TRBV19|TRBJ1-5|.|TRBD1
TGTGCCAGTAGTATAGCACTAGACAGGGGCAGCAATCAGCCCCAGCATTTT
CASSIALDRGSNQPQHF
>TRBV3-1/TRBV3-2|TRBJ2-4|.|TRBD2
TGTGCCAGCAGCCCGGGAGGGCTAGCCAAAAACATTCAGTACTTC
CASSPGGLAKNIQYF
>TRBV11-3|TRBJ1-4|.|.
TGTGCCAGCAGCGTAGCCGGGACTACCCCGGGGAATGAAAAACTGTTTTTT
CASSVAGTTPGNEKLFF
>TRBV12-5|TRBJ1-6|.|.
TGTGCTAGTGGCCCTGGACAACCTAATTCACCCCTCCACTTT
CASGPGQPNSPLHF